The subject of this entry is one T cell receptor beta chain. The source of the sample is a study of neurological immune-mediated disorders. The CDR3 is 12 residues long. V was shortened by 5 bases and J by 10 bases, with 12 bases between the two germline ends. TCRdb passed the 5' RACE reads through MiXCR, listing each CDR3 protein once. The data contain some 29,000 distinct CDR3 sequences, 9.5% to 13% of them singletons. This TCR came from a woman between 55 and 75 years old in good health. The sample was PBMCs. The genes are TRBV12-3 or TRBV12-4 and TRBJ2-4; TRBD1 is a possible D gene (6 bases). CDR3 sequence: CASSARQAIQYF. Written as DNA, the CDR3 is TGTGCCAGCAGTGCGAGACAGGCTATTCAGTACTTC.